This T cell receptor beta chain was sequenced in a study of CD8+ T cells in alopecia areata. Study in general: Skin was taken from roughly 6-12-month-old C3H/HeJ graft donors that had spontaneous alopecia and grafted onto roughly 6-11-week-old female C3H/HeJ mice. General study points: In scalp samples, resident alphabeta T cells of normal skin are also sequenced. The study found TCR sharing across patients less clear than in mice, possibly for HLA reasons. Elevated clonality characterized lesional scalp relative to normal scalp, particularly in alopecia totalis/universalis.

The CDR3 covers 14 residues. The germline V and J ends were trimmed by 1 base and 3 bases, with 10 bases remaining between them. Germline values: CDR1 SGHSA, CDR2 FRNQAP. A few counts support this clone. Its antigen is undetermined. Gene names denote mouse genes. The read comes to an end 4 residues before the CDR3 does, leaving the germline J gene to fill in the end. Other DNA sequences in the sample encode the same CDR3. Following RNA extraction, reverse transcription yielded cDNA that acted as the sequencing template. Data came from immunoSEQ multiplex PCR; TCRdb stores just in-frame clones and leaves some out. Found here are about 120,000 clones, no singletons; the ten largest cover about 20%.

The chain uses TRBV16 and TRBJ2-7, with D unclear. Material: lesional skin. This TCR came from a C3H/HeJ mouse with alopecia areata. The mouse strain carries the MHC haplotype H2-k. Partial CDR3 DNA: TGTGCAAGCAGCTTAGCGGGTACAGACTAT. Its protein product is CASSLAGTDY. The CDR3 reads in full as CASSLAGTDYEQYF.